The next 8 T cell receptor beta chains were all read from a single sample in a study of blood T cell repertoires in COVID-19. Profiling relied on immunoSEQ multiplex PCR, and the TCRdb table lists in-frame clones only, not all of them. Of 310,000 or so clones in the sample, 87% were seen once. The sample consisted of peripheral blood. These receptors came from a woman between 50 and 59 years old who had recovered from COVID-19.

The gene calls are TRBV18 and TRBJ2-1, with TRBD2 matching over 11 bases. Germline V CDR1 and CDR2: KGHSH, LQKENI. There are 15 residues in the CDR3. Unmatched junction bases numbered 7, after V lost 3 bases and J lost 9 bases. The CDR3 loop reads CASSPQSGLAVEQFF. CDR3 sequence (DNA): TGTGCCAGCTCACCCCAATCGGGACTAGCGGTTGAGCAGTTCTTC.

The gene calls are TRBV5-6 and TRBJ1-6; D is uncertain. Germline CDR1 and CDR2: SGHDT and YYEEEE. The CDR3 loop spans 13 amino acids. V was pared by 0 bases and J by 9 bases, with 7 bases between. The CDR3 protein is CASSLGPSSPLHF. The DNA for the CDR3 is TGTGCCAGCAGCTTGGGTCCGAGTTCACCCCTCCACTTT.

This clone was seen a few times. This chain connects TRBV30 to TRBJ2-7; tentative D call: TRBD1 (6 bases). This CDR3 spans 12 amino acids. Germline CDR1 reads GTSNPN; CDR2 reads SVGIG (reference sequence). V gave up 1 base and J gave up 9 bases, with 13 bases separating them. The CDR3 loop is CAWSGGQIRQYF. The CDR3 DNA reads as TGTGCCTGGAGTGGGGGGCAGATTAGGCAGTACTTC.

V is TRBV6-5 and J is TRBJ2-3; D uncertain. The ends were cut back, 6 bases at V and 5 bases at J, with 6 bases in the middle. The CDR3 loop spans 11 amino acids. Germline V gives CDR1 MNHEY, CDR2 SVGAGI. DNA for the CDR3: TGTGCCAGCAGCTCCTTAGATACGCAGTATTTT. This encodes CASSSLDTQYF.

This chain connects TRBV27 to TRBJ2-1, with TRBD2 matching over 11 bases. CDR3 size: 15 residues. V gave up 2 bases and J gave up 5 bases; unmatched junction bases: 2. The germline V gene has CDR1 MNHEY and CDR2 SMNVEV (reference sequence). In DNA form, the CDR3 reads TGTGCCAGCAGTTTAGTAGCGGGGGGGCACAATGAGCAGTTCTTC. Its protein is CASSLVAGGHNEQFF.

This chain joins TRBV5-4 and TRBJ1-6; a possible D gene is TRBD1 (6 bases). CDR3 length: 16 amino acids. Trimming cost V 0 bases and J 6 bases, with 13 bases left between them. Germline lookup yields CDR1 SGHNT and CDR2 YYREEE (reference sequence). This CDR3 is CASSLASKGVNSPLHF. The CDR3 region has the DNA TGTGCCAGCAGCTTGGCCTCAAAGGGGGTTAATTCACCCCTCCACTTT.

This clone was detected only a few times. V gene TRBV29-1 combines with J gene TRBJ1-2; 11 nucleotides line up with TRBD1. This CDR3 spans 13 amino acids. The J segment lost 9 bases and the V segment lost 4 bases, leaving 7 bases of the junction unmatched. In germline, CDR1 is SQVTM, CDR2 ANQGSEA. The CDR3 DNA is TGCAGCGTTGCGACCGGGACAGGGGGAAGCTACACCTTC. This encodes CSVATGTGGSYTF.

This sequence joins TRBV11-2 and TRBJ2-1; D possibly corresponds to TRBD2 (5 bases). V was trimmed by 1 base and J by 8 bases, leaving 24 bases between them. CDR3 length: 18 amino acids. The germline gives CDR1 SGHAT, CDR2 FQNNGV. CDR3 in amino acids: CASSLGVRGLTPRDEQFF. CDR3 nucleotides: TGTGCCAGCAGCTTAGGGGTTCGGGGTCTAACGCCTCGGGATGAGCAGTTCTTC.